This T cell receptor (beta chain) emerged from a study of T cells after yellow fever vaccination. Study-level background: Fractions low in cell number were prepared with SMART-Seq v4 Ultra Low Input. Findings and caveats of the study: Clonotype sharing between CD4 and CD8 compartments was small.

TCR cDNA was made by 5'RACE template switching, adding a universal primer site and UMIs. One entry per CDR3 protein results from TCRdb running MiXCR on the 5' RACE reads. The table lists 450,000 to 650,000 distinct CDR3 sequences, around an eighth of them singletons. The V and J ends lost 6 bases and 9 bases, in that order; junction bases with no gene match: 16. The CDR3 runs to 16 residues. Germline-derived CDR1 and CDR2 are SGHVS and FQNEAQ. To note about this clonotype: Its antigen is undetermined.

This rearrangement joins TRBV7-8 to TRBJ2-1, with TRBD1 matching over 8 bases. The sample was PBMCs, taken on the day of the yellow fever booster vaccination. This clonotype originated in a man aged 30-40 years who received the YFV17D yellow fever vaccine. The CDR3 loop reads CASSRFSGTGGREQFF. For the CDR3, the DNA is TGTGCCAGCAGTCGATTTTCTGGGACAGGTGGACGTGAGCAGTTCTTC.